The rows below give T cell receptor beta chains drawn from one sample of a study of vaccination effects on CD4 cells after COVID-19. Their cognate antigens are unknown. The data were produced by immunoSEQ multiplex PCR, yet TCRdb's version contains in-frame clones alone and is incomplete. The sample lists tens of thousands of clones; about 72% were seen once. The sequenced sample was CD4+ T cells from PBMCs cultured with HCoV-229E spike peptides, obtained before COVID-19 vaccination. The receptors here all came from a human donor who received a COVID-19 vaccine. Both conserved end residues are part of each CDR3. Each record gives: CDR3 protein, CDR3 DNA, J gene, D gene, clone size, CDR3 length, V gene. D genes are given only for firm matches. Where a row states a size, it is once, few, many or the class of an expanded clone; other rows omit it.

CASSYERGEAFF	TGTGCCAGCAGTTATGAGAGGGGTGAAGCTTTCTTT	TRBJ1-1	.	.	12	TRBV6-2/TRBV6-3
CASSVDSRSSYNEQFF	TGTGCCAGCAGTGTTGACAGTAGGAGCTCCTACAATGAGCAGTTCTTC	TRBJ2-1	.	.	16	TRBV6-1
CATSDCTTYYEQYF	TGTGCCACCAGTGATTGTACAACCTACTACGAGCAGTACTTC	TRBJ2-7	.	.	14	TRBV24-1
CASTKGNGGQPQHF	TGTGCCAGCACAAAGGGCAATGGGGGGCAGCCCCAGCATTTT	TRBJ1-5	.	.	14	TRBV6-6
CASSLGTLGYTF	TGTGCCAGCAGCTTGGGTACTCTTGGCTACACCTTC	TRBJ1-2	.	few	12	TRBV5-8
CASSQDPGQFNEKLFF	TGCGCCAGCAGCCAAGATCCGGGACAGTTTAATGAAAAACTGTTTTTT	TRBJ1-4	TRBD1	.	16	TRBV4-1
CASSQGVTRVLSGNTIYF	TGCGCCAGCAGCCAAGGGGTCACACGGGTTCTCTCTGGAAACACCATATATTTT	TRBJ1-3	.	few	18	TRBV4-1
CASSQQGNQPQHF	TGTGCCAGCAGCCAACAGGGGAATCAGCCCCAGCATTTT	TRBJ1-5	.	.	13	TRBV3-1/TRBV3-2
CASSLFGQGLGGYTF	TGTGCCAGCAGTTTATTCGGACAGGGGTTAGGTGGCTACACCTTC	TRBJ1-2	TRBD1	.	15	TRBV27
CASSLDPGNYGYTF	TGTGCCAGCAGCTTAGATCCGGGGAACTATGGCTACACCTTC	TRBJ1-2	.	.	14	TRBV11-1
CASSPSPSLAPNEQFF	TGTGCCAGCAGTCCTTCTCCTAGTCTAGCTCCCAATGAGCAGTTCTTC	TRBJ2-1	.	.	16	TRBV27
CASSPRGGNTGELFF	TGTGCCAGCAGCCCCCGTGGGGGTAACACCGGGGAGCTGTTTTTT	TRBJ2-2	.	.	15	TRBV9
CASSLLYRGPKNIQYF	TGCGCCAGCAGCTTGCTTTACAGGGGGCCGAAAAACATTCAGTACTTC	TRBJ2-4	TRBD1	.	16	TRBV5-1
CASTYGQGPQHF	TGTGCCAGCACCTATGGCCAGGGACCCCAGCATTTT	TRBJ1-5	.	.	12	TRBV12-3/TRBV12-4
CASSPRGLAVSSYEQYF	TGTGCCAGCAGCCCAAGGGGTCTGGCGGTGAGCTCCTACGAGCAGTACTTC	TRBJ2-7	.	.	17	TRBV9